These 9 T cell receptor beta chains share one sample of origin, sequenced in a study of CD8+CD57+ T cells in acquired aplastic anemia. The template used for profiling TCR beta VDJ and CDR3 was genomic DNA. TCRdb re-called the reads with MiXCR, one entry per CDR3 protein. The sample shows around 180,000 distinct CDR3 sequences, 50% to 75% of them seen only once. Sequenced material: sorted CD4+, CD8+, or CD8+CD57+ T cells (not recorded which) from PBMCs. These receptors were obtained from a human donor with severe aplastic anemia or a healthy control (not recorded which).

V usage is TRBV6-1 and J usage is TRBJ1-2; 7 positions agree with TRBD1. The germline CDR1 and CDR2 sequences are MNHNS and SASEGT. The CDR3 has 14 residues. Trimming took 5 bases from V and 2 from J; bases not matched to a gene: 5. CDR3 bases: TGTGCCAGCAGTTACACACAGGGGAACTATGGCTACACCTTC. Translation gives CASSYTQGNYGYTF.

This clonotype has a handful of counts. The rearrangement uses TRBV18 and TRBJ1-3, with D perhaps matching TRBD1 (6 bases). This CDR3 is built from 15 residues. CDR1 is KGHSH and CDR2 is LQKENI in the germline V gene. V lost 3 bases and J lost 0, with 9 bases in between. In nucleotides, the CDR3 is TGTGCCAGCTCACCGAGAGGGGGCTCTGGAAACACCATATATTTT. Protein: CASSPRGGSGNTIYF.

This chain connects TRBV7-9 to TRBJ2-1; TRBD2 is a possible D gene (6 bases). The V and J ends lost 5 bases and 2 bases respectively, with 13 bases between them. CDR1 and CDR2 from the germline V gene are SEHNR and FQNEAQ (reference sequence). The length of the CDR3 is 15 residues. The CDR3, as DNA: TGTGCCAGCAGCCCACCGGGACTGCCCTACAATGAGCAGTTCTTC. It encodes CASSPPGLPYNEQFF. Supplemented by reference TRBV7-9 and TRBJ2-1, the full variable domain reads DTGVSQNPRHKITKRGQNVTFRCDPISEHNRLYWYRQTLGQGPEFLTYFQNEAQLEKSRLLSDRFSAERPKGSFSTLEIQRTEQGDSAMYLCASSPPGLPYNEQFFGPGTRLTVL.

The rearrangement uses TRBV24-1 and TRBJ2-2, with a weak D call TRBD2 (6 bases). This CDR3 is 15 amino acids long. V was cut by 4 bases and J by 3 bases, with 11 bases left in between. Per the germline V gene, CDR1 is KGHDR and CDR2 is SFDVKD. CDR3 bases: TGTGCCACCAGTGAGAGTAGCGGACACACCGGGGAGCTGTTTTTT. This translates into CATSESSGHTGELFF.

This clonotype was recorded only once. The chain is built from TRBV19 and TRBJ1-5; TRBD1 agrees at 11 bases. This CDR3 spans 13 amino acids. The V segment lost 8 bases and the J segment 7 bases; nucleotides outside the gene matches: 4. The germline V gene has CDR1 LNHDA and CDR2 SQIVND (reference sequence). The CDR3: CASRDRGNQPQHF. DNA of the CDR3: TGTGCCAGTCGGGACAGGGGGAACCAGCCCCAGCATTTT.

J is TRBJ2-4 and V is TRBV7-6; 8 nucleotides align to TRBD2. The CDR3 sequence is 14 residues long. V lost 3 bases, J lost 8 bases, and 6 bases stayed unmatched. The germline V gene encodes CDR1 SGHVS and CDR2 FNYEAQ. CDR3 residues: CASSLRGAGDIQYF. CDR3 DNA sequence: TGTGCCAGCAGCTTGCGGGGGGCAGGAGACATTCAGTACTTC.

This clonotype was counted ten times or more. The V and J genes are TRBV27 and TRBJ1-2; a weak D match, TRBD1 (5 bases). Trimming cost V 6 bases and J 0 bases, with 11 bases left between them. This CDR3 is 14 amino acids long. Germline CDR1 reads MNHEY; CDR2 reads SMNVEV (reference sequence). The CDR3 region is CASSLDRSNYGYTF. The DNA of the CDR3 is TGTGCCAGCAGCCTCGACAGATCTAACTATGGCTACACCTTC.

In this sample, this clonotype turned up many times. This sequence joins TRBV11-1 and TRBJ2-5; D gene uncertain. V gave up 1 base and J gave up 1 base, with 13 bases separating them. The CDR3 is made up of 16 amino acids. The V gene's germline CDR1 is SGHAT and CDR2 FQDESV (reference sequence). The CDR3 DNA reads TGTGCCAGCAGCTTAGTTGCGACGCGTCTCCAAGAGACCCAGTACTTC. Protein: CASSLVATRLQETQYF.

This sequence joins TRBV7-8 and TRBJ2-1; TRBD2 aligns across 11 bases. The trim removed 5 bases at V and 8 bases at J, leaving 5 bases unmatched. Germline V lookup: CDR1 SGHVS, CDR2 FQNEAQ. The CDR3 totals 14 residues. DNA for the CDR3: TGTGCCAGCAGCCCCGGGACTAGCGGATATGAGCAGTTCTTC. Its translation is CASSPGTSGYEQFF.